Detailed here is one T cell receptor (beta chain). Its antigen is unknown. The sample comes from a study of blood T cells in healthy people across ages. For the second PCR, which ran for about 7 to 11 cycles, a sample-barcoded 5' primer and a J-beta primer mix were used. MiXCR, applied by TCRdb to the 5' RACE reads, yields one record per CDR3 protein. The sample carries approximately 800,000 distinct CDR3 sequences, 62% recorded once. Study-wide points: Possibly, changes in expanded clonotypes were confounded because donor CMV status was unknown. Any conclusive comparison of naive versus antigen-experienced cells was prevented by using unsorted PBMCs. It was held that the diversity estimates obtained from one million T cells were underestimates. With age, beta diversity per million T cells declined roughly linearly, significantly by over 35.

This sequence was found in a man between 25 and 39 years old in good health. Material: blood.

The CDR3 nucleotides read TGTGCCAGCAGCCAAGATGTGGTAGGGACGGCCCCCTACAATGAGCAGTTCTTC. Translation: CASSQDVVGTAPYNEQFF. V gene TRBV4-2 combines with J gene TRBJ2-1, with D perhaps matching TRBD1 or TRBD2 (5 bases each). The CDR3 extends over 18 amino acids. Trimming removed 0 bases at V and 2 bases at J, with 17 bases between. Looked up from germline, CDR1 is LGHNA and CDR2 is YNFKEQ.